Listed below are T cell receptor beta chains from one sample, sequenced in a study of Ad26.COV2.S vaccination and SARS-CoV-2 variants. TCRdb keeps only in-frame clones here, not all; method: immunoSEQ multiplex PCR. The sample lists around 370,000 clones, around 90% occurring once. Specimen: peripheral blood, collected after recovery from COVID-19. Every receptor here comes from a human donor who had recovered from COVID-19. Both conserved end residues are part of each CDR3. Each record gives: CDR3 protein, CDR3 DNA, D gene, clone size, V gene, J gene. The D gene is left open where the match is weak. Size is omitted from some rows. Given values are once, few, many or a class for expanded clones.

CDR3aa: CASSLAWQEYNEQFF
CDR3nt: TGTGCCAGCAGCTTGGCATGGCAGGAGTACAATGAGCAGTTCTTC
d_gene: -
abundance: -
v_gene: TRBV5-8
j_gene: TRBJ2-1

CDR3aa: CSVEKQGADGYTF
CDR3nt: TGCAGCGTTGAAAAACAGGGGGCTGATGGCTACACCTTC
d_gene: TRBD1
abundance: -
v_gene: TRBV29-1
j_gene: TRBJ1-2

CDR3aa: CASSDRGQVQYF
CDR3nt: TGTGCCAGCAGTGATAGAGGGCAGGTGCAGTACTTC
d_gene: -
abundance: few
v_gene: TRBV2
j_gene: TRBJ2-7

CDR3aa: CASSDRTVNYEQYF
CDR3nt: TGTGCCAGCAGCGATAGGACGGTCAACTACGAGCAGTACTTC
d_gene: -
abundance: -
v_gene: TRBV6-5
j_gene: TRBJ2-7

CDR3aa: CASSKNRGHSTDTQYF
CDR3nt: TGTGCCAGCAGTAAAAACAGGGGGCATAGCACAGATACGCAGTATTTT
d_gene: TRBD1
abundance: -
v_gene: TRBV27
j_gene: TRBJ2-3

CDR3aa: CASSTNTGTVNYNEQFF
CDR3nt: TGTGCCAGCAGTACTAATACCGGGACAGTAAACTACAATGAGCAGTTCTTC
d_gene: TRBD1
abundance: -
v_gene: TRBV28
j_gene: TRBJ2-1

CDR3aa: CASSLRLAQDYEQYF
CDR3nt: TGCGCCAGCAGCCTTAGACTAGCGCAGGACTACGAGCAGTACTTC
d_gene: TRBD2
abundance: -
v_gene: TRBV5-1
j_gene: TRBJ2-7

CDR3aa: CASSPLETGSHEQYF
CDR3nt: TGTGCCAGCTCACCACTTGAAACAGGGTCCCACGAGCAGTACTTC
d_gene: -
abundance: -
v_gene: TRBV18
j_gene: TRBJ2-7

CDR3aa: CASSFSRQETQYF
CDR3nt: TGTGCCAGCAGCTTTAGTCGTCAAGAGACCCAGTACTTC
d_gene: -
abundance: -
v_gene: TRBV7-3
j_gene: TRBJ2-5

CDR3aa: CARGTGGEPQHF
CDR3nt: TGTGCCAGGGGGACAGGGGGCGAACCCCAGCATTTT
d_gene: TRBD1
abundance: -
v_gene: TRBV2
j_gene: TRBJ1-5

CDR3aa: CASSLGRGGNTEAFF
CDR3nt: TGTGCCAGCAGCTTAGGCCGGGGGGGGAACACTGAAGCTTTCTTT
d_gene: -
abundance: -
v_gene: TRBV7-6
j_gene: TRBJ1-1

CDR3aa: CAISGTGGITEAFF
CDR3nt: TGTGCCATCAGTGGTACAGGGGGCATTACTGAAGCTTTCTTT
d_gene: TRBD1
abundance: -
v_gene: TRBV10-3
j_gene: TRBJ1-1

CDR3aa: CASIKQGIAEAFF
CDR3nt: TGTGCCAGTATCAAGCAGGGAATCGCTGAAGCTTTCTTT
d_gene: -
abundance: -
v_gene: TRBV19
j_gene: TRBJ1-1

CDR3aa: CASSSGTGTGELFF
CDR3nt: TGTGCCAGCAGTTCAGGGACAGGGACCGGGGAGCTGTTTTTT
d_gene: TRBD1
abundance: once
v_gene: TRBV27
j_gene: TRBJ2-2

CDR3aa: CATNPEGGYGYTF
CDR3nt: TGTGCCACTAACCCAGAGGGTGGCTATGGCTACACCTTC
d_gene: -
abundance: -
v_gene: TRBV10-3
j_gene: TRBJ1-2

CDR3aa: CASSTQGASPLHF
CDR3nt: TGTGCCAGTAGTACGCAGGGGGCCTCACCCCTCCACTTT
d_gene: TRBD1
abundance: -
v_gene: TRBV19
j_gene: TRBJ1-6

CDR3aa: CASSWSQGSYEQYF
CDR3nt: TGCGCCAGCAGCTGGTCGCAGGGCTCCTACGAGCAGTACTTC
d_gene: -
abundance: -
v_gene: TRBV5-1
j_gene: TRBJ2-7

CDR3aa: CASSYLAGNNSPLHF
CDR3nt: TGTGCCAGCAGTTACTTGGCAGGGAATAATTCACCCCTCCACTTT
d_gene: -
abundance: -
v_gene: TRBV6-6
j_gene: TRBJ1-6

CDR3aa: CASSQAGAGTDTQYF
CDR3nt: TGCGCCAGCAGCCAAGCGGGGGCCGGCACAGATACGCAGTATTTT
d_gene: -
abundance: -
v_gene: TRBV4-3
j_gene: TRBJ2-3

CDR3aa: CASSEYVAEEHGYTF
CDR3nt: TGTGCCAGCAGTGAATATGTCGCAGAGGAACATGGCTACACCTTC
d_gene: -
abundance: -
v_gene: TRBV25-1
j_gene: TRBJ1-2

CDR3aa: CASSPGTSGYEQYF
CDR3nt: TGTGCCAGCAGCCCAGGGACTAGCGGCTACGAGCAGTACTTC
d_gene: TRBD2
abundance: -
v_gene: TRBV3-1/TRBV3-2
j_gene: TRBJ2-7

CDR3aa: CASIFGPGGREETQYF
CDR3nt: TGCGCCAGCATATTCGGGCCGGGGGGAAGAGAGGAGACCCAGTACTTC
d_gene: TRBD2
abundance: -
v_gene: TRBV4-1
j_gene: TRBJ2-5

CDR3aa: CASSPPFGRGASSYTF
CDR3nt: TGTGCCAGCTCACCCCCGTTCGGGAGAGGGGCGAGTAGCTACACCTTC
d_gene: -
abundance: -
v_gene: TRBV18
j_gene: TRBJ1-2

CDR3aa: CASNKRGVSYNEQFF
CDR3nt: TGTGCCAGTAATAAGCGGGGGGTCTCCTACAATGAGCAGTTCTTC
d_gene: TRBD2
abundance: -
v_gene: TRBV19
j_gene: TRBJ2-1

CDR3aa: CASSLTLTGAFLTF
CDR3nt: TGTGCCAGCAGCCTGACCTTGACAGGGGCCTTCCTGACTTTC
d_gene: TRBD1
abundance: -
v_gene: TRBV11-2
j_gene: TRBJ2-6

CDR3aa: CASSYSDRRNYGYTF
CDR3nt: TGTGCCAGCAGTTACTCGGACAGGAGGAACTATGGCTACACCTTC
d_gene: TRBD1
abundance: -
v_gene: TRBV6-2/TRBV6-3
j_gene: TRBJ1-2

CDR3aa: CASSSSSGEAGELFF
CDR3nt: TGTGCCAGCAGTTCGAGTAGCGGGGAGGCCGGGGAGCTGTTTTTT
d_gene: TRBD2
abundance: -
v_gene: TRBV6-2/TRBV6-3
j_gene: TRBJ2-2

CDR3aa: CSAKRGGEQYF
CDR3nt: TGCAGTGCTAAAAGGGGAGGCGAGCAGTACTTC
d_gene: -
abundance: -
v_gene: TRBV20-1
j_gene: TRBJ2-7

CDR3aa: CASSLPGQLNTEAFF
CDR3nt: TGTGCCAGCAGCCTGCCCGGACAGTTGAACACTGAAGCTTTCTTT
d_gene: -
abundance: -
v_gene: TRBV3-1/TRBV3-2
j_gene: TRBJ1-1

CDR3aa: CASSKRDRGLEHGYTF
CDR3nt: TGTGCCAGCAGCAAACGGGACAGGGGGCTGGAACATGGCTACACCTTC
d_gene: TRBD1
abundance: -
v_gene: TRBV9
j_gene: TRBJ1-2

CDR3aa: CASSSVGAYEQYF
CDR3nt: TGTGCCAGCAGCTCGGTGGGGGCCTACGAGCAGTACTTC
d_gene: -
abundance: -
v_gene: TRBV7-2
j_gene: TRBJ2-7

CDR3aa: CASSLIGGASTGELFF
CDR3nt: TGTGCCAGCAGCCTAATAGGGGGGGCCTCAACCGGGGAGCTGTTTTTT
d_gene: -
abundance: -
v_gene: TRBV4-2
j_gene: TRBJ2-2

CDR3aa: CASSVTTGGGYGYTF
CDR3nt: TGTGCCAGCAGCGTAACTACAGGGGGCGGGTATGGCTACACCTTC
d_gene: TRBD1
abundance: -
v_gene: TRBV7-8
j_gene: TRBJ1-2

CDR3aa: CASSQIIGTQAPYGYTF
CDR3nt: TGCGCCAGCAGCCAAATAATTGGGACCCAAGCTCCTTATGGCTACACCTTC
d_gene: -
abundance: -
v_gene: TRBV4-1
j_gene: TRBJ1-2

CDR3aa: CASSLGTSVPSYF
CDR3nt: TGTGCCAGCAGTCTCGGGACTTCCGTTCCCTCGTACTTC
d_gene: -
abundance: -
v_gene: TRBV12-3/TRBV12-4
j_gene: TRBJ2-5

CDR3aa: CANGDRETGELFF
CDR3nt: TGTGCCAACGGGGACAGGGAGACCGGGGAGCTGTTTTTT
d_gene: TRBD1
abundance: -
v_gene: TRBV10-3
j_gene: TRBJ2-2

CDR3aa: CSLRSGETQYF
CDR3nt: TGCAGCCTCCGGTCCGGGGAGACCCAGTACTTC
d_gene: -
abundance: once
v_gene: TRBV29-1
j_gene: TRBJ2-5

CDR3aa: CASSYDFTGGYEQYF
CDR3nt: TGCGCCAGCAGCTACGACTTTACGGGGGGATATGAGCAGTACTTC
d_gene: TRBD2
abundance: -
v_gene: TRBV5-1
j_gene: TRBJ2-7

CDR3aa: CASSGLAGRNIQYF
CDR3nt: TGCGCCAGCAGCGGACTAGCGGGGCGGAACATTCAGTACTTC
d_gene: TRBD2
abundance: -
v_gene: TRBV5-1
j_gene: TRBJ2-4

CDR3aa: CASSLNWKGNQPQHF
CDR3nt: TGTGCCAGCAGCTTAAATTGGAAGGGCAATCAGCCCCAGCATTTT
d_gene: -
abundance: few
v_gene: TRBV2
j_gene: TRBJ1-5

CDR3aa: CASSLTVPYEQYF
CDR3nt: TGCGCCAGCAGCTTGACAGTGCCCTACGAGCAGTACTTC
d_gene: -
abundance: -
v_gene: TRBV5-1
j_gene: TRBJ2-7

CDR3aa: CASSRTGEGNIQYF
CDR3nt: TGTGCCAGCAGCCGGACAGGGGAGGGGAACATTCAGTACTTC
d_gene: TRBD1
abundance: -
v_gene: TRBV14
j_gene: TRBJ2-4

CDR3aa: CASSYGGNTGELFF
CDR3nt: TGTGCCAGCAGCTACGGAGGGAACACCGGGGAGCTGTTTTTT
d_gene: -
abundance: few
v_gene: TRBV11-3
j_gene: TRBJ2-2

CDR3aa: CASSEVSSGGPETQYF
CDR3nt: TGTGCCAGCAGTGAGGTCTCCAGCGGGGGGCCAGAGACCCAGTACTTC
d_gene: TRBD2
abundance: -
v_gene: TRBV2
j_gene: TRBJ2-5

CDR3aa: CASSIGPHTTEAFF
CDR3nt: TGTGCCAGTAGTATAGGACCTCACACGACTGAAGCTTTCTTT
d_gene: -
abundance: -
v_gene: TRBV19
j_gene: TRBJ1-1

CDR3aa: CASSERVGGTVGLDTQYF
CDR3nt: TGTGCCAGCAGTGAAAGGGTGGGGGGGACTGTAGGTTTGGATACGCAGTATTTT
d_gene: TRBD2
abundance: -
v_gene: TRBV2
j_gene: TRBJ2-3

CDR3aa: CASSPMNTEAFF
CDR3nt: TGTGCCAGCAGCCCAATGAACACTGAAGCTTTCTTT
d_gene: -
abundance: few
v_gene: TRBV6-6
j_gene: TRBJ1-1

CDR3aa: CASSLALAGGEQFF
CDR3nt: TGCGCCAGCAGCTTGGCCCTAGCGGGGGGGGAGCAGTTCTTC
d_gene: TRBD2
abundance: once
v_gene: TRBV5-1
j_gene: TRBJ2-1

CDR3aa: CASSPSRGITYEQYF
CDR3nt: TGTGCCAGCAGTCCATCCAGGGGGATCACCTACGAGCAGTACTTC
d_gene: TRBD1
abundance: -
v_gene: TRBV2
j_gene: TRBJ2-7

CDR3aa: CASSVRRDSSSYEQFF
CDR3nt: TGTGCCAGCAGCGTGCGCCGGGACAGTTCTTCGTATGAGCAGTTCTTC
d_gene: TRBD1
abundance: -
v_gene: TRBV9
j_gene: TRBJ2-1

CDR3aa: CASSLERQVQVEKLFF
CDR3nt: TGTGCCAGCAGCTTAGAGAGACAGGTTCAGGTTGAAAAACTGTTTTTT
d_gene: -
abundance: -
v_gene: TRBV7-8
j_gene: TRBJ1-4

CDR3aa: CASSDRGYQPQHF
CDR3nt: TGTGCCAGCAGTGACAGGGGTTATCAGCCCCAGCATTTT
d_gene: -
abundance: -
v_gene: TRBV6-1
j_gene: TRBJ1-5

CDR3aa: CASNSDRPNYGYTF
CDR3nt: TGCGCCAGTAATTCGGACAGACCGAACTATGGCTACACCTTC
d_gene: -
abundance: -
v_gene: TRBV5-1
j_gene: TRBJ1-2

CDR3aa: CASSIDEGRKAFF
CDR3nt: TGTGCCAGTAGTATAGACGAGGGTCGGAAAGCTTTCTTT
d_gene: -
abundance: -
v_gene: TRBV19
j_gene: TRBJ1-1